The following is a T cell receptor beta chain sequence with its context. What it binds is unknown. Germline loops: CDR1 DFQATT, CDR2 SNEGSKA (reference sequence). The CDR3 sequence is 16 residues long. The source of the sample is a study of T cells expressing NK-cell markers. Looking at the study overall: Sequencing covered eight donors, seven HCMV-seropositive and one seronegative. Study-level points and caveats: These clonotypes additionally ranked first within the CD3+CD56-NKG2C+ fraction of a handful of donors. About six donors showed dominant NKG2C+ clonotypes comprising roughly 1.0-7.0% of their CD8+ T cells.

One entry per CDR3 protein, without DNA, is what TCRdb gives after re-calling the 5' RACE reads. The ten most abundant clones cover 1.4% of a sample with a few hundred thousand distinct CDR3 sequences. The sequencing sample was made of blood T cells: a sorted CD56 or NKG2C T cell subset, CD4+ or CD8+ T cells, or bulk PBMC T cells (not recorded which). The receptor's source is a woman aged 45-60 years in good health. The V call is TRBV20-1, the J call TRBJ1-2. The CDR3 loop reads CSALPPLRDFNYGYTF.